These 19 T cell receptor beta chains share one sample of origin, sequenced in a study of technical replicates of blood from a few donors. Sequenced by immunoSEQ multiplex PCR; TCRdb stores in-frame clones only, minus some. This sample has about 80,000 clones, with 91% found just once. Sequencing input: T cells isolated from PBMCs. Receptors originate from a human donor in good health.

CDR3 in amino acids: CASRASGDASGNTIYF. The CDR3 DNA reads as TGTGCCAGCAGAGCCTCAGGGGATGCCTCTGGAAACACCATATATTTT. V is TRBV2 and J is TRBJ1-3; D is perhaps TRBD1 (6 bases). This CDR3 has 16 residues. The ends were cut back, 6 bases at V and 0 bases at J, with 15 bases in the middle. CDR1 SNHLY and CDR2 FYNNEI come from the germline V gene. Full variable domain (remainder filled in from reference TRBV2 and TRBJ1-3): EPEVTQTPSHQVTQMGQEVILRCVPISNHLYFYWYRQILGQKVEFLVSFYNNEISEKSEIFDDQFSVERPDGSNFTLKIRSTKLEDSAMYFCASRASGDASGNTIYFGEGSWLTVV.

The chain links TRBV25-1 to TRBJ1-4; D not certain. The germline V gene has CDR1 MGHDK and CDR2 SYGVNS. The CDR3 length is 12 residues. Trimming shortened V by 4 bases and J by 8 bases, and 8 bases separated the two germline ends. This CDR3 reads CASSGQGEKLFF. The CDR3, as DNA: TGTGCCAGCAGTGGACAAGGCGAAAAACTGTTTTTT.

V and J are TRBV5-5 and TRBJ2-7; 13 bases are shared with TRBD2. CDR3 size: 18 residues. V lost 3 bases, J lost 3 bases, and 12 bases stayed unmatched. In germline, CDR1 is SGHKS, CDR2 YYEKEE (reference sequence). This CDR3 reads CASSSGTSGVLAGYEQYF. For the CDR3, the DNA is TGTGCCAGCAGCTCCGGGACTAGCGGGGTCTTGGCGGGCTACGAGCAGTACTTC.

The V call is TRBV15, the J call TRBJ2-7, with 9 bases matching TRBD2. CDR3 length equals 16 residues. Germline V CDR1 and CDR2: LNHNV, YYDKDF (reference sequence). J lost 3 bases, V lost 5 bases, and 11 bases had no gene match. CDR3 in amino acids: CATSWPGSGGFYEQYF. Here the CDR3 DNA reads TGTGCCACCAGCTGGCCAGGGAGCGGGGGGTTCTACGAGCAGTACTTC.

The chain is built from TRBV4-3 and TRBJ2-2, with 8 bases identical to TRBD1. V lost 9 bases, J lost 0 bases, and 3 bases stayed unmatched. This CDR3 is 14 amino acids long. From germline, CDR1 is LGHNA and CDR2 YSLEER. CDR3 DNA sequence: TGCGCCAGTGGGGGACAGGCGAACACCGGGGAGCTGTTTTTT. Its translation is CASGGQANTGELFF.

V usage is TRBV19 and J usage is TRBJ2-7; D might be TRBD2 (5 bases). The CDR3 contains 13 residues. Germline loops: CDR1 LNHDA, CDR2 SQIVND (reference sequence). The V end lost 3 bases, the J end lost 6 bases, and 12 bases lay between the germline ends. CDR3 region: CASSIGSPFEQYF. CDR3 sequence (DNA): TGTGCCAGTAGTATTGGGAGCCCCTTCGAGCAGTACTTC. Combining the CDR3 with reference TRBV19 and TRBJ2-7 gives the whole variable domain DGGITQSPKYLFRKEGQNVTLSCEQNLNHDAMYWYRQDPGQGLRLIYYSQIVNDFQKGDIAEGYSVSREKKESFPLTVTSAQKNPTAFYLCASSIGSPFEQYFGPGTRLTVT.

CDR3 residues: CASSLPSTDTQYF. The DNA for the CDR3 is TGTGCCAGCAGTTTACCCTCCACAGATACGCAGTATTTT. The chain links TRBV27 to TRBJ2-3; D gene uncertain. V was cut by 2 bases and J by 2 bases, with 5 bases left in between. Germline V gene sequence: CDR1 MNHEY, CDR2 SMNVEV (reference sequence). The CDR3 runs 13 residues.

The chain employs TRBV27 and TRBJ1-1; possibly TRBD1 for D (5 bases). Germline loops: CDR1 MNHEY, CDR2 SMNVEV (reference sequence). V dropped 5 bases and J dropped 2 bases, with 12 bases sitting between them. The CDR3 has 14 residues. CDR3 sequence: CASSPMTVNTEAFF. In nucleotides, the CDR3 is TGTGCCAGCAGTCCAATGACAGTAAACACTGAAGCTTTCTTT.

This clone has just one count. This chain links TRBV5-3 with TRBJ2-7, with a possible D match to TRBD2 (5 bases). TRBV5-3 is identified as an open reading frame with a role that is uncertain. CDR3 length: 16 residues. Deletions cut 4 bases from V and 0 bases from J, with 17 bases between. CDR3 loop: CARSPKDWTSSYEQYF. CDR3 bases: TGTGCCAGAAGCCCAAAGGACTGGACGAGCTCCTACGAGCAGTACTTC.

CDR3 nucleotide sequence: TGTGCCAGCAGCTTTGGCGGGAGAACAGATACGCAGTATTTT. Amino acid sequence: CASSFGGRTDTQYF. This chain uses TRBV11-3 with TRBJ2-3, with TRBD2 matching 7 bases. This CDR3 contains 14 residues. Germline CDR1 is SGHNT and CDR2 is YENEEA. J lost 3 bases, V lost 3 bases, and 3 bases had no gene match.

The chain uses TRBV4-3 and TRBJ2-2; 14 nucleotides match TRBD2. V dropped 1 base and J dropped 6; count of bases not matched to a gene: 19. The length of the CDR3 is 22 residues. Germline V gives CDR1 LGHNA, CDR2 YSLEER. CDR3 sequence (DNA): TGCGCCAGCAGCCAAGTTATAGCGGGGACTAGCGGGAGAACCCCCCTCTCCGGGGAGCTGTTTTTT. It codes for CASSQVIAGTSGRTPLSGELFF.

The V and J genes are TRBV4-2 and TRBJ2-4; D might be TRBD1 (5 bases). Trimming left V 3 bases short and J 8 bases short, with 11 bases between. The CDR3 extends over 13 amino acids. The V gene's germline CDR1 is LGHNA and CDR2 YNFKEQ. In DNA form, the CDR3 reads TGTGCCAGCAGCCATAACAGGATGGACATTCAGTACTTC. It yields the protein CASSHNRMDIQYF.

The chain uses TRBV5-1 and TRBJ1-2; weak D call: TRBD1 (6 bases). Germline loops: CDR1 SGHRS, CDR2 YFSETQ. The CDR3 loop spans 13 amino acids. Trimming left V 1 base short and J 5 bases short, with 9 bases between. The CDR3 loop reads CASSLYRDYGYTF. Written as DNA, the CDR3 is TGCGCCAGCAGCTTGTACAGGGATTATGGCTACACCTTC. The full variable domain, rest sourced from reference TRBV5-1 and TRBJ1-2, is KAGVTQTPRYLIKTRGQQVTLSCSPISGHRSVSWYQQTPGQGLQFLFEYFSETQRNKGNFPGRFSGRQFSNSRSEMNVSTLELGDSALYLCASSLYRDYGYTFGSGTRLTVV.

CDR3 DNA sequence: TGTGCCAGTAGTGTTAGACAGATCTACAATGAGCAGTTCTTC. Its translation: CASSVRQIYNEQFF. The rearrangement links TRBV19 to TRBJ2-1; possible D gene TRBD1, 5 bases. Germline V lookup: CDR1 LNHDA, CDR2 SQIVND (reference sequence). This CDR3 has 14 amino acids. V lost 5 bases and J 3 bases, leaving 11 bases between the germline ends.

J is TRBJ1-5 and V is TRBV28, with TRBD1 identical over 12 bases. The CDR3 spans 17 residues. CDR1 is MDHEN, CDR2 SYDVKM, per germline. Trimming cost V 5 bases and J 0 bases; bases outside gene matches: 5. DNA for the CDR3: TGTGCCAGCAGTCGGGGGGACAGGGGGCATAGCAATCAGCCCCAGCATTTT. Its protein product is CASSRGDRGHSNQPQHF.

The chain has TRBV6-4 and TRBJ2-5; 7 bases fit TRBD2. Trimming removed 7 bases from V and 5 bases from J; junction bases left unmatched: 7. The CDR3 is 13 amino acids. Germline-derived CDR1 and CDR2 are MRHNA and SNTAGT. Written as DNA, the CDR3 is TGTGCCAGCACCTGGCGGGAGAGGGAGACCCAGTACTTC. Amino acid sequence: CASTWRERETQYF.

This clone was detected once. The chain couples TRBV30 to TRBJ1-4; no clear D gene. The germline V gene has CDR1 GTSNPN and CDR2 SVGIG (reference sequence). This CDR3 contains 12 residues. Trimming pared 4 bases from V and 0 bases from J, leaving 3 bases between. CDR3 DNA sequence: TGTGCCTGGACTTCAACTAATGAAAAACTGTTTTTT. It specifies CAWTSTNEKLFF.

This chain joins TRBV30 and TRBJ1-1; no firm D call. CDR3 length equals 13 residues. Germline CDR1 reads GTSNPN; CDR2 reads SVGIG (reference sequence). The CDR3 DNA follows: TGTGTCATACAGAGGGTCGGTTACACTGAAGCTTTCTTT. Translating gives CVIQRVGYTEAFF.

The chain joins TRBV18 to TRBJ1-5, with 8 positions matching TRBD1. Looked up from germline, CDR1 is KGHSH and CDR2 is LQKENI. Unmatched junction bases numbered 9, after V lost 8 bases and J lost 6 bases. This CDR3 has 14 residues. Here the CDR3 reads CASQGQGMGQPQHF. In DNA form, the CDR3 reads TGTGCCAGCCAAGGACAGGGAATGGGTCAGCCCCAGCATTTT.